This T cell receptor (beta chain) comes out of a study of graft-versus-host responses after intestinal transplantation. Study-level findings and limits: Ileal or blood samples showed some GvH clones first, and such clones were also found in recipient marrow. The highest levels of circulating GvH clones went along with early declines in HvG clones after transplant. Subjects displaying graft-donor T cell macrochimerism possessed elevated graft-versus-host to host-versus-graft clonal ratios inside allografts.

This clone was counted a single time. The antigen is not known. The method was immunoSEQ multiplex PCR; TCRdb's version includes in-frame clones alone and lacks a portion of them. The repertoire holds about 120,000 clones, around 90% seen once, with under 0.3% in the top ten. The germline CDR1 and CDR2 sequences are MNHEY and SMNVEV (reference sequence). The CDR3 runs 15 residues. The V end lost 3 bases, the J end lost 0 bases, and 9 bases lay between the germline ends. This TCR was recovered from a human donor who was the organ donor for an intestinal transplant. The chain is built from TRBV27 and TRBJ2-1; D is perhaps TRBD1 or TRBD2 (5 bases each). Specimen: unstimulated CD4+ T cells sorted from spleen or lymph node cells, collected before transplant. CDR3 in amino acids: CASSLVGTSYNEQFF. The CDR3 bases are TGTGCCAGCAGTTTGGTTGGGACCTCCTACAATGAGCAGTTCTTC.